This T cell receptor beta chain was sequenced during a study of OX40 agonist ivuxolimab in advanced cancers. Background on the study: Dose-escalation patients suffered from hepatocellular carcinoma, melanoma, renal cell or head and neck cancer. Earlier treatment with anti-PD-1, anti-PD-L1 or anti-CTLA-4 was permitted, and 30% to 40% had received some.

CDR1 is SGHNT, CDR2 YYREEE, per germline (reference sequence). This CDR3 spans 14 amino acids. Trimming removed 0 bases at V and 5 bases at J, with 12 bases between. Profiling relied on immunoSEQ multiplex PCR, and the TCRdb table lists in-frame clones only, not all of them. This table holds under 85,000 clones, approximately 86% found once. If patients had autoimmune disease history or systemic immunosuppression, they were excluded. On cycle 4 day 1 and cycle 7 day 1, as well as at baseline, blood was sampled. This TCR was sampled from an adult with an advanced solid tumor such as melanoma, head and neck, liver or kidney cancer. The rearrangement uses TRBV5-4 and TRBJ2-7; D possibly corresponds to TRBD1 (6 bases). This specimen was CD4+ or CD8+ T cells sorted from blood, taken in a trial of the OX40 agonist ivuxolimab. The chain's CDR3 is CASSLGGPWDEQYF. The DNA for the CDR3 is TGTGCCAGCAGCTTGGGGGGGCCCTGGGACGAGCAGTACTTC.